This TCR beta chain derives from a study of T cells in Graves' hyperthyroidism and ophthalmopathy. Germline values: CDR1 DFQATT, CDR2 SNEGSKA (reference sequence). CDR3 length equals 14 residues. V dropped 6 bases and J dropped 3 bases, with 16 bases sitting between them. RNA transcripts served as the template for amplifying TCR beta CDR3 regions. The HTBI primer set drove a first-round RT-PCR of the TCR CDR3. TCRdb independently ran MiXCR on the multiplex PCR reads; one entry per CDR3 protein. Here the sample spans about 500,000 distinct CDR3 sequences, roughly 17% being singletons. Ten or more counts support this clonotype.

The source is a young woman with Graves' hyperthyroidism. The V call is TRBV20-1, the J call TRBJ2-3; D is possibly TRBD2 (6 bases). Sequenced input: blood. Here the CDR3 DNA reads TGCAGTGCCCTGGAGGGATCGGGGACAGATACGCAGTATTTT. It is translated as CSALEGSGTDTQYF.